Below, 20 T cell receptor beta chains from the same sample are listed, as sequenced in a study of shared clonotypes between healthy human individuals. Libraries were prepared by immunoSEQ multiplex PCR; TCRdb keeps only in-frame clonotypes and omits some of them. In the table there are roughly 700,000 clones, approximately 74% of which are singletons. The sequenced sample was memory CD4+ T cells sorted from blood. Documented subset: CD45RA-negative fraction. Receptor source: a woman aged 25 to 45 in good health.

The V and J genes are TRBV6-6 and TRBJ2-3; D possibly corresponds to TRBD2 (5 bases). Germline assignment: CDR1 MNHNY and CDR2 SVGAGI (reference sequence). The V and J ends lost 5 bases and 7 bases respectively, with 16 bases between them. The CDR3 length is 14 residues. CDR3 residues: CASSPDSLGYTQYF. CDR3 nucleotide sequence: TGTGCCAGCAGTCCGGACTCCCTCGGGTATACGCAGTATTTT.

V usage is TRBV7-6 and J usage is TRBJ1-1, with D uncertain. This CDR3 contains 13 residues. Germline loops: CDR1 SGHVS, CDR2 FNYEAQ. V gave up 3 bases and J gave up 5 bases, with 10 bases separating them. CDR3 amino acids: CASSFQVGTEAFF. The CDR3 nucleotides read TGTGCCAGCAGCTTCCAGGTCGGAACTGAAGCTTTCTTT.

The chain employs TRBV4-1 and TRBJ2-2, with 7 positions matching TRBD1. The CDR3 consists of 15 residues. V lost 6 bases and J lost 0; bases outside the gene matches: 4. Germline values: CDR1 MGHRA, CDR2 YSYEKL. In DNA, the CDR3 is TGCGCCAGCAGTGTCGGGACAGCGAACACCGGGGAGCTGTTTTTT. Translating gives CASSVGTANTGELFF.

This clone was observed a few times. The chain carries TRBV2 and TRBJ2-2; D not certain. Trimming took 7 bases from V and 0 from J, leaving 9 bases between them. CDR1 SNHLY and CDR2 FYNNEI come from the germline V gene. The CDR3 sequence is 14 residues long. CDR3 amino acids: CASIRKANTGELFF. Written as DNA, the CDR3 is TGTGCCAGCATCCGGAAAGCGAACACCGGGGAGCTGTTTTTT.

The J gene is TRBJ2-5, the V gene TRBV7-2; the D is unclear. Looked up from germline, CDR1 is SGHTA and CDR2 is FQGNSA. V shed 3 bases and J shed 2 bases, with 7 bases lying between them. There are 13 residues in the CDR3. This CDR3 is CASSFQEQETQYF. The CDR3 nucleotides read TGTGCCAGCAGCTTTCAGGAGCAAGAGACCCAGTACTTC. The full variable domain, its missing parts supplied by reference TRBV7-2 and TRBJ2-5, is GAGVSQSPSNKVTEKGKDVELRCDPISGHTALYWYRQSLGQGLEFLIYFQGNSAPDKSGLPSDRFSAERTGGSVSTLTIQRTQQEDSAVYLCASSFQEQETQYFGPGTRLLVL.

The chain uses TRBV10-3 and TRBJ1-2; D not certain. V was trimmed by 7 bases and J by 6 bases, leaving 24 bases between them. CDR1 is ENHRY, CDR2 SYGVKD, per germline. The CDR3 sequence is 16 residues long. The CDR3 spells CAITHGVSSEPHGYTF. CDR3 DNA sequence: TGTGCCATCACCCACGGGGTTTCCTCAGAACCCCATGGCTACACCTTC.

The CDR3 nucleotides are TGTGCCAGCAGCCAGAAAATAGCGGGCGAGCAGTTCTTC. The encoded protein is CASSQKIAGEQFF. This rearrangement joins TRBV4-2 to TRBJ2-1; 7 nucleotides line up with TRBD2. CDR3 length: 13 residues. The V gene end was trimmed by 3 bases and the J gene end by 10 bases; junction bases not matched to a gene: 6. In germline, CDR1 is LGHNA, CDR2 YNFKEQ.

This clone was picked up a small number of times. V and J are TRBV6-1 and TRBJ1-1; no clear D. This CDR3 has 17 amino acids. Germline CDR1 is MNHNS and CDR2 is SASEGT. The germline V and J ends were trimmed by 2 bases and 1 base, with 17 bases remaining between them. CDR3: CASSEHVGGTGNTEAFF. CDR3 in DNA: TGTGCCAGCAGTGAACATGTCGGAGGAACGGGGAACACTGAAGCTTTCTTT.

The table lists this clone with a count of one. CDR3 sequence (DNA): TGTGCCAGCAGCTTACTGCAGAGGGTTTTCTTT. It translates to CASSLLQRVFF. The chain recombines TRBV13 with TRBJ1-1; D not resolved. V was clipped by 2 bases and J by 13 bases, with 11 bases between them. The CDR3 consists of 11 residues. The germline V gene encodes CDR1 PRHDT and CDR2 FYEKMQ (reference sequence).

The gene calls are TRBV10-2 and TRBJ2-1; D gene ambiguous. The CDR3 is 12 amino acids. Germline V gives CDR1 WSHSY, CDR2 SAAADI. V lost 6 bases, J lost 4 bases, and 7 bases lay in between. The CDR3 DNA follows: TGCGCCAGCAGGTGGCGGTACAATGAGCAGTTCTTC. This encodes CASRWRYNEQFF.

For this clone: At the DNA level, this CDR3 is encoded by other sequences in the same sample as well. This chain uses TRBV18 with TRBJ1-3; D unresolved. The CDR3 length is 14 residues. Deletions cut 4 bases from V and 0 bases from J, with 7 bases between. Per germline, CDR1 KGHSH and CDR2 LQKENI. CDR3 coding DNA: TGTGCCAGCTCACGCGACTACTCTGGAAACACCATATATTTT. Translation gives CASSRDYSGNTIYF.

This sequence joins TRBV9 and TRBJ2-7; the D is unclear. The CDR3 consists of 14 residues. Trimming cost V 2 bases and J 2 bases, with 11 bases left between them. CDR1 and CDR2 (germline): SGDLS, YYNGEE. CDR3 DNA: TGTGCCAGCAGCGTGTCTTGGGGTACCTACGAGCAGTACTTC. This encodes CASSVSWGTYEQYF.

The chain carries TRBV28 and TRBJ1-2; D not resolved. Between the trimmed V and J ends, which lost 3 bases and 8 bases, there was a span of 13 bases. The CDR3 extends over 13 amino acids. Germline V gene sequence: CDR1 MDHEN, CDR2 SYDVKM. CDR3 residues: CASSFWPGGGYTF. The DNA for the CDR3 is TGTGCCAGCAGTTTCTGGCCAGGAGGCGGCTACACCTTC.

The sample holds a few counts of this clone. V usage is TRBV27 and J usage is TRBJ1-5; D perhaps matches TRBD1 (5 bases). CDR1 is MNHEY and CDR2 is SMNVEV in the germline V gene (reference sequence). Trimming removed 7 bases from V and 3 bases from J, with 19 bases in between. The CDR3 consists of 16 residues. As DNA, the CDR3 is TGTGCCAGCACCCCCAGGTGGCGCGGGACCAATCAGCCCCAGCATTTT. It is translated as CASTPRWRGTNQPQHF.

This chain uses TRBV11-2 with TRBJ2-1, with TRBD2 matching 9 bases. V dropped 3 bases and J dropped 6; count of bases not matched to a gene: 3. CDR1 and CDR2 from the germline V gene are SGHAT and FQNNGV. The CDR3 length is 14 residues. CDR3: CASSLASGINEQFF. The CDR3 DNA is TGTGCCAGCAGCTTGGCTAGCGGGATCAATGAGCAGTTCTTC.

Comment on this clone: The sample contains more than one DNA sequence encoding this CDR3. CDR3 nucleotides: TGTGCCAGCAGCTTAGGGCTAGGAACAGATACGCAGTATTTT. Translation: CASSLGLGTDTQYF. The chain recombines TRBV7-2 with TRBJ2-3; no reliable D call. The CDR3 is 14 residues long. Deletions cut 1 base from V and 3 bases from J, with 8 bases between. Germline CDR1 reads SGHTA; CDR2 reads FQGNSA.

The rearrangement joins TRBV7-8 to TRBJ1-5; perhaps TRBD1 as D (6 bases). Germline loops: CDR1 SGHVS, CDR2 FQNEAQ. The CDR3 length is 17 residues. V was shortened by 0 bases and J by 5 bases, with 17 bases between the two germline ends. In DNA, the CDR3 is TGTGCCAGCAGCTTAGCGAGGTTTTCAGGGGAGGATCAGCCCCAGCATTTT. Translating gives CASSLARFSGEDQPQHF.

This chain connects TRBV19 to TRBJ2-1; D ambiguous. The V gene lost 3 bases and the J gene lost 1 base, with 13 bases spanning the gap. The V gene's germline CDR1 is LNHDA and CDR2 SQIVND (reference sequence). The CDR3 has 16 residues. CDR3 nucleotides: TGTGCCAGTAGTATTGGTCTAGGGCTTTCCTACAATGAGCAGTTCTTC. Residues: CASSIGLGLSYNEQFF.

The rearrangement joins TRBV2 to TRBJ2-5, with 9 nucleotides matching TRBD1. This CDR3 is 14 amino acids long. V shed 6 bases, J shed 4 bases, and the junction held 6 bases outside the gene matches. The germline CDR1 and CDR2 sequences are SNHLY and FYNNEI. The CDR3 loop reads CASRDRGGGETQYF. The CDR3 DNA reads TGTGCCAGCAGAGACAGGGGGGGAGGAGAGACCCAGTACTTC.

The J gene is TRBJ2-5, the V gene TRBV7-3; D is unresolved. Trimming removed 5 bases from V and 2 bases from J, with 9 bases in between. This CDR3 has 13 residues. CDR1 and CDR2 from the germline V gene are SGHTA and FQGTGA. The CDR3 sequence: CASSKARQETQYF. The CDR3 coding sequence is TGTGCCAGCAGCAAGGCGAGGCAAGAGACCCAGTACTTC.